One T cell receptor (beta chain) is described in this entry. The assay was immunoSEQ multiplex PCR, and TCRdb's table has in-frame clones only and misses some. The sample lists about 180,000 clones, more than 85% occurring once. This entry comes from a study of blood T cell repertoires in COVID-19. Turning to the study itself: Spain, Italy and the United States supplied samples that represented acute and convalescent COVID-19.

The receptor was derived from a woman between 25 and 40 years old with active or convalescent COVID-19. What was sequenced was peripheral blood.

The CDR3 coding sequence is TGTGCCAGCTCACCAAGGGACAGGGTTCGGTCAGATACGCAGTATTTT. The encoded protein is CASSPRDRVRSDTQYF. This chain uses TRBV18 with TRBJ2-3; 9 nucleotides agree with TRBD1. J gave up 4 bases and V 2 bases, and 7 bases lay outside the gene matches. CDR1 and CDR2 (germline): KGHSH, LQKENI. The CDR3 runs to 16 residues.